A selection of T cell receptor beta chains follows, all from one sample in a study of regulatory T cells in long-lasting Graves disease. TCRdb reprocessed the multiplex PCR reads via MiXCR and lists one record per CDR3 protein. The top ten clones hold approximately 17% of a sample with 500,000 or so distinct CDR3 sequences, 14% of them seen once. This sample was also put to use in a study of T cells in Graves' hyperthyroidism and ophthalmopathy.

The sample in question was peripheral blood mononuclear cells (PBMCs), obtained at new diagnosis, from a patient treated with antithyroid drugs. The receptors were sampled from a woman aged 50 to 60 with Graves disease. Both conserved end residues are part of each CDR3. Fields, in order: V gene, clone size, J gene, D gene, CDR3 DNA, CDR3 protein. The D gene is left open where the match is weak. The size field is filled for only some rows; it gives once, few, many or a size class.

v_gene: TRBV12-3/TRBV12-4
abundance: many
j_gene: TRBJ1-6
d_gene: -
CDR3nt: TGTGCCAGCAGTCAGGGACAAACCAATTCACCCCTCCACTTT
CDR3aa: CASSQGQTNSPLHF

v_gene: TRBV30
abundance: many
j_gene: TRBJ2-5
d_gene: TRBD1
CDR3nt: TGTGCCTGGAGAGCTACAGGGGGCGGAGAGACCCAGTACTTC
CDR3aa: CAWRATGGGETQYF

v_gene: TRBV9
abundance: -
j_gene: TRBJ1-1
d_gene: -
CDR3nt: TGTGCCAGCAGCGTAGGAGGGGGTGATACTGAAGCTTTCTTT
CDR3aa: CASSVGGGDTEAFF

v_gene: TRBV28
abundance: many
j_gene: TRBJ1-1
d_gene: TRBD1
CDR3nt: TGTGCCAGCAGTTTTCTCTGGGACAGGATAAGCTCCACTGAAGCTTTCTTT
CDR3aa: CASSFLWDRISSTEAFF

v_gene: TRBV6-1
abundance: many
j_gene: TRBJ2-5
d_gene: TRBD1
CDR3nt: TGTGCCAGCAGCGAGGTGGGCAGGGGGCTGGAGACCCAGTACTTC
CDR3aa: CASSEVGRGLETQYF

v_gene: TRBV7-2
abundance: -
j_gene: TRBJ2-5
d_gene: -
CDR3nt: TGTGCCAGCAGCTTATTCGCGAGACAACAAGAGACCCAGTACTTC
CDR3aa: CASSLFARQQETQYF

v_gene: TRBV28
abundance: -
j_gene: TRBJ2-2
d_gene: TRBD2
CDR3nt: TGTGCCAGCAGTTTTTCGTCGGGGGGACCCTTGAACACCGGGGAGCTGTTTTTT
CDR3aa: CASSFSSGGPLNTGELFF

v_gene: TRBV3-1
abundance: many
j_gene: TRBJ1-1
d_gene: -
CDR3nt: TGTGCCAGCAGCCTAAAGGGAGCCTATGGGTTAAGGAACACTGAAGCTTTCTTT
CDR3aa: CASSLKGAYGLRNTEAFF

v_gene: TRBV2
abundance: many
j_gene: TRBJ1-4
d_gene: -
CDR3nt: TGTGCCAGCAGTGAGCAGGGGAGCACTAATGAAAAACTGTTTTTT
CDR3aa: CASSEQGSTNEKLFF

v_gene: TRBV7-9
abundance: -
j_gene: TRBJ2-7
d_gene: TRBD2
CDR3nt: TGTGCCAGCAGCTTAGGGACTAGCGGGACGGCGACGGGCGAGCAGTACTTC
CDR3aa: CASSLGTSGTATGEQYF

v_gene: TRBV20-1
abundance: many
j_gene: TRBJ2-1
d_gene: -
CDR3nt: TGCAGTGCTAGAGATCTGGGAACTTCCTCCTACAATGAGCAGTTCTTC
CDR3aa: CSARDLGTSSYNEQFF

v_gene: TRBV20-1
abundance: few
j_gene: TRBJ1-2
d_gene: TRBD1
CDR3nt: TGCAGTGCTAGAGTACTGACAGGGCCGAACTATGGCTACACCTTC
CDR3aa: CSARVLTGPNYGYTF

v_gene: TRBV5-1
abundance: -
j_gene: TRBJ2-3
d_gene: -
CDR3nt: TGCGCCAGCTCAACACGCACAGGGACTAGCACAGATACGCAGTATTTT
CDR3aa: CASSTRTGTSTDTQYF

v_gene: TRBV7-9
abundance: few
j_gene: TRBJ1-1
d_gene: -
CDR3nt: TGTGCCAGCAGCTTTCAGCGACAGGACGAAGCTTTCTTT
CDR3aa: CASSFQRQDEAFF